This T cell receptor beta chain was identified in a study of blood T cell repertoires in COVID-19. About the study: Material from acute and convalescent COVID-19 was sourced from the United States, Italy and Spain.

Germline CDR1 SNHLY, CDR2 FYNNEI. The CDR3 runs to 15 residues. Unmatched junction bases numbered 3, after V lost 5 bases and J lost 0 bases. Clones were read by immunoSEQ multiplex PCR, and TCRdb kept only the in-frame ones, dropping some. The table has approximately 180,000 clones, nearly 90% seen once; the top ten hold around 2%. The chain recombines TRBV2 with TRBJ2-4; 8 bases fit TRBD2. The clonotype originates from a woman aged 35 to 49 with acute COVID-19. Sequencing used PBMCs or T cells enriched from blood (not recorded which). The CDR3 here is CASSREGLAKNIQYF. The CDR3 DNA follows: TGTGCCAGCAGTCGGGAGGGATTAGCCAAAAACATTCAGTACTTC.